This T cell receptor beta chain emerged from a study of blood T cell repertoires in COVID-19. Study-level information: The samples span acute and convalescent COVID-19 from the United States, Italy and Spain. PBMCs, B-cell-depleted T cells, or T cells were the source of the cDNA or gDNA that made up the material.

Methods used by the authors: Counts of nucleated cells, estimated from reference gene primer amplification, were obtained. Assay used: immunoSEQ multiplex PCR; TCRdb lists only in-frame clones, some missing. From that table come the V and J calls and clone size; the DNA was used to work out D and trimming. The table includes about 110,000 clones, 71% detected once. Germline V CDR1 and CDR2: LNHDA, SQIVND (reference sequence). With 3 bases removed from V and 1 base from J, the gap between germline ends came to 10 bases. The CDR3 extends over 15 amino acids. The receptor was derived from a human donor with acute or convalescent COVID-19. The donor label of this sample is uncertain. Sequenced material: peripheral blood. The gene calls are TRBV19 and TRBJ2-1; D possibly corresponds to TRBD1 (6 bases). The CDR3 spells CASSIGTNSYNEQFF. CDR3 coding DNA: TGTGCCAGTAGTATTGGGACAAATTCCTACAATGAGCAGTTCTTC.